These 15 T cell receptor beta chains came from one sample sequenced in a study of lymphopenia after photon versus proton radiotherapy. TCRdb's table, derived via immunoSEQ multiplex PCR, lists solely in-frame clones and lacks some. The top ten clones hold about 20% of a sample with tens of thousands of clones, more than 85% of them seen once. The sample here was peripheral blood, taken from a patient treated with photon-based radiotherapy. These receptors were collected from a woman aged 40-49 years with cholangiocarcinoma.

The CDR3 bases are TGTGCCAGCAGCCAAGAACTAGCGGGGGGCGGAGTCCACGAGCAGTACTTC. It translates to CASSQELAGGGVHEQYF. The chain recombines TRBV4-2 with TRBJ2-7; 12 nucleotides match TRBD2. V shed 0 bases and J 5 bases; nucleotides not matched to a gene: 8. Germline V CDR1 and CDR2: LGHNA, YNFKEQ. CDR3 length: 17 amino acids.

The chain has TRBV4-3 and TRBJ1-1; D not resolved. From germline, CDR1 is LGHNA and CDR2 YSLEER. CDR3 length: 15 residues. V was shortened by 0 bases and J by 1 base, with 9 bases between the two germline ends. This CDR3 is CASSQDPAPNTEAFF. DNA of the CDR3: TGCGCCAGCAGCCAAGACCCGGCCCCGAACACTGAAGCTTTCTTT.

CDR3 bases: TGTGCCAGCAGCCCTACCGGGACGGCGAACACTGAAGCTTTCTTT. This encodes CASSPTGTANTEAFF. V is TRBV5-4 and J is TRBJ1-1; perhaps TRBD1 as D (5 bases). CDR3 length equals 15 residues. The V gene's germline CDR1 is SGHNT and CDR2 YYREEE (reference sequence). V was trimmed by 4 bases and J by 1 base, leaving 14 bases between them. Filled out from reference TRBV5-4 and TRBJ1-1, the complete variable domain reads ETGVTQSPTHLIKTRGQQVTLRCSSQSGHNTVSWYQQALGQGPQFIFQYYREEENGRGNFPPRFSGLQFPNYSSELNVNALELDDSALYLCASSPTGTANTEAFFGQGTRLTVV.

The rearrangement links TRBV10-2 to TRBJ1-1; D might be TRBD1 (6 bases). CDR3 length: 15 residues. CDR1 is WSHSY, CDR2 SAAADI, per germline. With 0 bases removed from V and 5 bases from J, the gap between germline ends came to 13 bases. The CDR3: CASSESGGGGTEAFF. CDR3 coding DNA: TGCGCCAGCAGTGAGTCGGGCGGAGGGGGTACTGAAGCTTTCTTT.

This rearrangement joins TRBV5-1 to TRBJ1-5; perhaps TRBD1 as D (5 bases). V lost 0 bases and J lost 1, with 14 bases in between. This CDR3 is built from 17 residues. Germline V gives CDR1 SGHRS, CDR2 YFSETQ. CDR3 DNA: TGCGCCAGCAGCTTGGGGCCAGGGCAGCCCAGCAATCAGCCCCAGCATTTT. Translation gives CASSLGPGQPSNQPQHF. The complete variable domain, with remaining parts taken from reference TRBV5-1 and TRBJ1-5, reads KAGVTQTPRYLIKTRGQQVTLSCSPISGHRSVSWYQQTPGQGLQFLFEYFSETQRNKGNFPGRFSGRQFSNSRSEMNVSTLELGDSALYLCASSLGPGQPSNQPQHFGDGTRLSIL.

The chain joins TRBV7-6 to TRBJ1-5; tentative D call: TRBD1 (6 bases). The CDR3 sequence is 13 residues long. Trimming removed 5 bases from V and 5 bases from J, with 10 bases in between. Germline values: CDR1 SGHVS, CDR2 FNYEAQ. Here the CDR3 DNA reads TGTGCCAGCAGCCCCCGACAGGATCAGCCCCAGCATTTT. Its protein product is CASSPRQDQPQHF.

A remark on this clone: Distinct nucleotide sequences in the sample also encode this CDR3. The rearrangement uses TRBV19 and TRBJ2-7; 8 bases align to TRBD1. Germline V gene data show CDR1 as LNHDA and CDR2 as SQIVND (reference sequence). J lost 4 bases, V lost 4 bases, and 3 bases had no gene match. The CDR3 loop spans 13 amino acids. CDR3 nucleotides: TGTGCCAGTAGTACGAGACAGGGGTACGAGCAGTACTTC. Its protein product is CASSTRQGYEQYF.

This rearrangement joins TRBV18 to TRBJ2-7; the D gene is possibly TRBD1 (6 bases). V dropped 2 bases and J dropped 1 base, with 9 bases sitting between them. This CDR3 is built from 14 residues. Per the germline V gene, CDR1 is KGHSH and CDR2 is LQKENI. CDR3 protein: CASSPNRDSYEQYF. CDR3 nucleotide sequence: TGTGCCAGCTCACCAAACAGGGATTCCTACGAGCAGTACTTC.

J is TRBJ2-1 and V is TRBV5-1, with D perhaps TRBD2 (5 bases). V was cut by 4 bases and J by 7 bases, with 12 bases left in between. Germline V gene lookup returns CDR1 SGHRS and CDR2 YFSETQ. This CDR3 is 13 amino acids long. CDR3 loop: CASSDVPGNEQFF. Here the CDR3 DNA reads TGCGCCAGCAGCGACGTACCGGGGAATGAGCAGTTCTTC. Combining the CDR3 with reference TRBV5-1 and TRBJ2-1 gives the whole variable domain KAGVTQTPRYLIKTRGQQVTLSCSPISGHRSVSWYQQTPGQGLQFLFEYFSETQRNKGNFPGRFSGRQFSNSRSEMNVSTLELGDSALYLCASSDVPGNEQFFGPGTRLTVL.

The J gene is TRBJ2-2, the V gene TRBV11-2, with TRBD2 matching 8 bases. The germline gives CDR1 SGHAT, CDR2 FQNNGV. After removal of 3 bases from V and 5 bases from J, the junction contained 8 bases not matched to a gene. The CDR3 consists of 16 residues. The CDR3 DNA sequence: TGTGCCAGCAGCTTCACGGGGGGGCCGTTTACCGGGGAGCTGTTTTTT. This translates into CASSFTGGPFTGELFF.

V gene TRBV5-6 combines with J gene TRBJ1-1; TRBD1 matches at 11 bases. Germline V gene data show CDR1 as SGHDT and CDR2 as YYEEEE. CDR3 length: 15 amino acids. V was pared by 2 bases and J by 6 bases, with 6 bases of the junction left unmatched. CDR3 bases: TGTGCCAGCAGCTTAGTCCCGGGACAGGGGGCTGAAGCTTTCTTT. It specifies CASSLVPGQGAEAFF. Full variable domain (missing parts from reference TRBV5-6 and TRBJ1-1): DAGVTQSPTHLIKTRGQQVTLRCSPKSGHDTVSWYQQALGQGPQFIFQYYEEEERQRGNFPDRFSGHQFPNYSSELNVNALLLGDSALYLCASSLVPGQGAEAFFGQGTRLTVV.

This clone was found a few times. The chain combines TRBV11-2 with TRBJ1-2; TRBD1 is a possible D gene (6 bases). The germline CDR1 and CDR2 sequences are SGHAT and FQNNGV. The CDR3 is made up of 13 amino acids. Trimming took off 5 bases at V and 4 bases at J, with 11 bases between the two ends. CDR3 region: CASSPGEIYGYTF. CDR3 nucleotides: TGTGCCAGCAGCCCAGGGGAAATCTATGGCTACACCTTC. Variable domain in full (rest from reference TRBV11-2 and TRBJ1-2): EAGVAQSPRYKIIEKRQSVAFWCNPISGHATLYWYQQILGQGPKLLIQFQNNGVVDDSQLPKDRFSAERLKGVDSTLKIQPAKLEDSAVYLCASSPGEIYGYTFGSGTRLTVV.

The rearrangement uses TRBV5-1 and TRBJ1-4; D is unclear. Germline loops: CDR1 SGHRS, CDR2 YFSETQ. Trimming took off 2 bases at V and 4 bases at J, with 3 bases between the two ends. This CDR3 has 12 residues. DNA for the CDR3: TGCGCCAGCAGCTTTGATAATGAAAAACTGTTTTTT. Its translation: CASSFDNEKLFF.

A word on this clone: A read error may account for a junction end that differs from germline. The chain employs TRBV10-2 and TRBJ1-4; D gene uncertain. The CDR3 is made up of 14 amino acids. Germline V gene data show CDR1 as WSHSY and CDR2 as SAAADI. The CDR3 loop reads CASSTGVTNEKLLF. CDR3 bases: TGCGCCAGCAGTACCGGCGTAACTAATGAAAAACTGCTTTTT.

The V call is TRBV7-9, the J call TRBJ1-1, with D unresolved. The germline V gene encodes CDR1 SEHNR and CDR2 FQNEAQ (reference sequence). The CDR3 covers 12 residues. The V end lost 5 bases, the J end lost 7 bases, and 11 bases lay between the germline ends. CDR3 nucleotides: TGTGCCAGCAGCCTCCAGGCAGGTGAAGCTTTCTTT. Translating gives CASSLQAGEAFF.